Sequencing of this TCR beta chain was carried out in a study of cytomegalovirus exposure and HLA in healthy donors. Details on this clone: Its antigen remains unidentified.

The PCR employed 60 Vbeta primers together with 13 Jbeta primers. The repertoire was sequenced with immunoSEQ multiplex PCR; TCRdb's copy has only in-frame clones and lacks some. The table lists 100,000 or so clones, over 60% of them singletons, with 4.1% in the top ten. Study results and caveats: DRB1 had the most TCR associations and HLA-C the fewest, a later analysis found, with rates varying by HLA locus.

The CDR3 runs to 15 residues. CDR1 is SQVTM, CDR2 ANQGSEA, per germline. The germline V and J ends were trimmed by 5 bases and 0 bases, with 16 bases remaining between them. This TCR was recovered from a female donor in good health and CMV-seropositive. The sequenced material came from PBMCs. This chain links TRBV29-1 with TRBJ1-1; D possibly corresponds to TRBD1 (5 bases). CDR3 DNA sequence: TGCAGCGTTTGCCTCCGGGGGAGGATGAACACTGAAGCTTTCTTT. Its protein product is CSVCLRGRMNTEAFF.